The T cell receptor beta chain described here comes from a study of a mutant IDH1 vaccine in newly diagnosed glioma. Study outcomes and limitations: No link was apparently found between pseudoprogression and changes in top peripheral T cell clonotypes. Among patients, roughly 93% showed immune responses induced by the vaccine.

Generated by immunoSEQ multiplex PCR, the TCRdb table keeps only in-frame clones and is missing some. This table holds fewer than 40,000 clones, around 80% found once. This clone has just a few counts. Its antigen is not known. The time point: baseline, week 1 (first vaccination visit). The treatment denotes: pre-vaccination baseline after standard-of-care therapy. This receptor was taken from a young man with glioma. The sequencing used PBMCs, collected from a glioma patient treated with radiotherapy, temozolomide or both.

The CDR3: CSVVWSGLGEQYF. The CDR3 DNA reads as TGCAGCGTTGTTTGGTCAGGGCTTGGCGAGCAGTACTTC. The V and J genes are TRBV29-1 and TRBJ2-7, with a possible D match to TRBD1 (5 bases). The CDR3 is 13 amino acids. The V end lost 4 bases, the J end lost 6 bases, and 16 bases lay between the germline ends. Looked up from germline, CDR1 is SQVTM and CDR2 is ANQGSEA.